The entry below describes one T cell receptor beta chain. Its antigen remains unknown. TCRdb's table, derived via immunoSEQ multiplex PCR, lists solely in-frame clones and lacks some. The profile covers about 39,000 clones, with about 80% appearing a single time and over 5% taken by the ten largest. This sample was taken from a study of CD4 T cells in relation to SARS-CoV-2 and coronaviruses. Study-level information: The restricting HLA molecule for shared crossreactive spike epitopes was mapped.

Per the germline V gene, CDR1 is MDHEN and CDR2 is SYDVKM. The CDR3 loop spans 15 amino acids. V shed 6 bases and J shed 5 bases, with 20 bases lying between them. The chain combines TRBV28 with TRBJ2-7, with D perhaps matching TRBD1 (5 bases). This receptor was identified in an adult with COVID-19. Sequences were obtained from naive CD4+ T cells from PBMCs, cultured in vitro. The subset here: naive CD4+ T cells isolated by negative enrichment. The CDR3 sequence: CASRGRRYQIDEQYF. CDR3 bases: TGTGCCAGCAGGGGGCGAAGATACCAGATCGACGAGCAGTACTTC.